This T cell receptor (beta chain) emerged from a study of blood T cell repertoires in COVID-19. Study overall: Sample material is recorded as cDNA or gDNA derived from T cells, B-cell-depleted T cells, or PBMCs.

In germline, CDR1 is SGHNT, CDR2 YYREEE (reference sequence). This CDR3 comprises 11 residues. Trimming left V 2 bases short and J 9 bases short, with 6 bases between. Using immunoSEQ multiplex PCR, the repertoire was profiled, and TCRdb retains in-frame clones only, with some absent. The repertoire includes roughly 150,000 clones, roughly nine tenths of them detected once, and roughly 13% sits in the top ten. The rearrangement uses TRBV5-4 and TRBJ2-1; no firm D call. The TCR sequence derives from a man younger than 35 with COVID-19, enrolled during active disease. Sequenced input: peripheral blood. The CDR3 region is CASSFLGEQFF. CDR3 nucleotide sequence: TGTGCCAGCAGCTTCCTAGGTGAGCAGTTCTTC.